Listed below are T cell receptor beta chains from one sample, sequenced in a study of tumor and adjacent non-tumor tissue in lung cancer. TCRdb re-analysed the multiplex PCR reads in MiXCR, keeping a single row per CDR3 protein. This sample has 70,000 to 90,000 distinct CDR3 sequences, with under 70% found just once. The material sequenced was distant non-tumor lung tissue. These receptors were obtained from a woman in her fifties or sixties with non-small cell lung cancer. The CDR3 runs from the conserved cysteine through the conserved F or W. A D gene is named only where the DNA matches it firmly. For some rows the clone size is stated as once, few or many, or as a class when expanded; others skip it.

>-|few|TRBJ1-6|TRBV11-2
TGTGCCAGCAGCTTATCGGGGCGTTCACCCTTCCACTTT
CASSLSGRSPFHF
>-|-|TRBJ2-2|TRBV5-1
TGCGCCAGCAGCTTCCTTCAGATCACCGGGGAGCTGTTCTTT
CASSFLQITGELFF
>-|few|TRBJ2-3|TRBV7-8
TGTGCCAGCAGCCCGATCAGGGACCTTGGGGGAGATACGCAGTATTTT
CASSPIRDLGGDTQYF
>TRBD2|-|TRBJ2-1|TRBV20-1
TGCAATGCTAGCGGGAGATACTCCTACAATAAGCAGTTTTTC
CNASGRYSYNKQFF
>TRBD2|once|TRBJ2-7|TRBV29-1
TGCAGCGGGGGACTAACCTCCTACGAGCAGTACTTC
CSGGLTSYEQYF
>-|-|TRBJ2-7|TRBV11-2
TGCGCCAACAGCTTAGACAGGACGGATTACGAGCAGTACTTC
CANSLDRTDYEQYF
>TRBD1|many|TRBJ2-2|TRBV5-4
TGTGCCAGCAGCTCAAGGACAGGGAACACCGGGGAGCTGTTTTTT
CASSSRTGNTGELFF
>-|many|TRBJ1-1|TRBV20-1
TGCAGTGCTCGACAGCCGTTGAACACTGAAGCTTTCTTT
CSARQPLNTEAFF
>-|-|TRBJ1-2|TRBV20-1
TGCAATCCTAGAGATCCGACGGACTATGTACGCTATGGCTACACCTTC
CNPRDPTDYVRYGYTF
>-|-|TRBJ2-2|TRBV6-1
TGTGCCAGCAGAAAGGGAGAGGGAGTAACCAGGGAGCTGTTTTTT
CASRKGEGVTRELFF
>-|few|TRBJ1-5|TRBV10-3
TGTGGCATCAGTGAGTCATCGGGGGGCAATCAGCCCCAGCATTTT
CGISESSGGNQPQHF
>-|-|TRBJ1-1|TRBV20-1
TGCAATACTAGAGAAAATAATGTGGGGGCTTTCTTT
CNTRENNVGAFF
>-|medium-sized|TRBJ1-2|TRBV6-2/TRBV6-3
TGTGCCAGCACCCGAGATTCTTCCTATGGCTACACCTTC
CASTRDSSYGYTF
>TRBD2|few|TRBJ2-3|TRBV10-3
TGTGCCATCAGTGAGTCGCCTAGCGGGTCTAGCACAGATACGCAGTATTTT
CAISESPSGSSTDTQYF
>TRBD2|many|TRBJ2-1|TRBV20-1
TGCAGTGCCCCGCGTCTAGCGGGAGGGCCGAATGAGCAGTTCTTC
CSAPRLAGGPNEQFF
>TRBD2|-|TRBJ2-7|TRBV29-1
TGCAGCGTAGGGGGACTAGTGGGTTTCTCCTATGAGCAGTACTTC
CSVGGLVGFSYEQYF
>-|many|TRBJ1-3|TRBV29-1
TGCAGCGTTTTAGACAGGCTCTCTGGAAACACCATATATTTT
CSVLDRLSGNTIYF
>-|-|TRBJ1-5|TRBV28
TGTGCCAACAGTCTAACAAGCAAGGTTACGACTCAGCCCCAGCATTTT
CANSLTSKVTTQPQHF
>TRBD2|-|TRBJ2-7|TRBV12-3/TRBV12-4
TGTGCCAGCAGTTCCACAAGCGGGAAACTTGAGCAGTACTTC
CASSSTSGKLEQYF
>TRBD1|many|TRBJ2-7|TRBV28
TGTGCCAGCAGTTTGCTGACAGGGGTGGGCTACGAGCAGTACTTC
CASSLLTGVGYEQYF
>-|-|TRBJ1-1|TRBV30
TGTGCCTGGACACCTCAATCGGGCACTGAAGCTTTCTTT
CAWTPQSGTEAFF
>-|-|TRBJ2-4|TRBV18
TGTGCCAGCTCACCGACTATCGGACAGAAAAACATCCAGTACTTC
CASSPTIGQKNIQYF
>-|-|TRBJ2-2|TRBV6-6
TGTGCCAGCAGTTACGTTAGAGCCCGGGAGCTGTTTTTT
CASSYVRARELFF
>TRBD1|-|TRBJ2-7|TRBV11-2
TGTTCCAGCAGCTTAGTTAGGGGGCTATACGAGCAGTACTTC
CSSSLVRGLYEQYF
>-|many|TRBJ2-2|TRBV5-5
TGTGCCAGCAGCTTGGACGGGAGATTAAGCGGGGAGCTGTTTTTT
CASSLDGRLSGELFF
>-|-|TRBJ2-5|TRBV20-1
TGCAGTGCAAAGTACAGGAGTTTTGAGACCCAGTACTTC
CSAKYRSFETQYF
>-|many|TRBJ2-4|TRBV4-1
TGCGCCAGCAGCCAAGATTTGAGGGATGGGGATCAGTACTTC
CASSQDLRDGDQYF
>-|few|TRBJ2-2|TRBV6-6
TGTGCCAGTAGTTACGTCAGAGTCGGGGAGCTGTTTTTT
CASSYVRVGELFF
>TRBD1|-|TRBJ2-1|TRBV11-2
TGTGCCAGCAGCTGGAGGACAGGGGGTCATATGCAGTTCTTC
CASSWRTGGHMQFF
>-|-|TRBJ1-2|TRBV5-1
TGCGCCAGCAGCTTGTCCCAGGGCAATGGCTACACCTTC
CASSLSQGNGYTF
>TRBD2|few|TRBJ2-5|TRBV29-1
TGCTGCGTTGCGGTCAATATCGGGAGGGTTGTGGAGACCCGGTACTTC
CCVAVNIGRVVETRYF
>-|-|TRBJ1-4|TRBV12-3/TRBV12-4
TGTGCCAGCAACTACCAAACAACTAATGAAAAACTGTTTTTT
CASNYQTTNEKLFF
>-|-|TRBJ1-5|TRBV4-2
TGCACCAGCAACCAAAGGCTCAGGGGTGTTCAGCCCCAGCATTTT
CTSNQRLRGVQPQHF
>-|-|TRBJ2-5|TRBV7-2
TGTGCCAGCAGCTTATGGTTTTGGCCTCAAGAGACCCAGTACTTC
CASSLWFWPQETQYF
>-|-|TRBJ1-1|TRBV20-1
TGCAATGCTATATTACAGGGCGCAAACACTGAAGCTTTCTTT
CNAILQGANTEAFF
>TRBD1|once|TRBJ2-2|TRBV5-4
TGTGCCAGCAGCAGAATAGGGGGCCCCATTCCAAAAAACACCGGGGAGCTGTTTTTT
CASSRIGGPIPKNTGELFF
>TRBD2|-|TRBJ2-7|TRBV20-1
TGCAGAGCTAGAGACACAATACTAGCGGGAGCTCTCTACGTGCAGTACTTC
CRARDTILAGALYVQYF
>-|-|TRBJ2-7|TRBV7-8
TGTGCCAGCACCTTAGTAGCCAACTACGAGCAGTACTTC
CASTLVANYEQYF
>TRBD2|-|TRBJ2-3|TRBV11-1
TGTGCCAGCAACTTGAGCGGGAGACCAGATACGCAATATTTT
CASNLSGRPDTQYF
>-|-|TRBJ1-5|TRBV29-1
-
CSVGRGAQPRHF
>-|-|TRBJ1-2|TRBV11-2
TGTGCCAACAGCTTATGCGGAGTTGATGGCTACACCTTC
CANSLCGVDGYTF
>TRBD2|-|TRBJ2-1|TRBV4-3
TGCGCCCGTAGCCATGCTAGCGGGAACAATGAGCAGTTCTTC
CARSHASGNNEQFF
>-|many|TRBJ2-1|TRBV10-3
TGTGCCATCAGTGATCCCTTTGGGGGGTTAGCGGCCCTATCCTACAATGAGCAGTTCTTC
CAISDPFGGLAALSYNEQFF
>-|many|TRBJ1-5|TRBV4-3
TGCGCCAGCAGCCAAGCCCATGGCGTGAATCAGCCCCAGCATTTT
CASSQAHGVNQPQHF
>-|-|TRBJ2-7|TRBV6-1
TGTGCCAGCAGAACCGGACAGACTTCTTACGAGCAGTACTTC
CASRTGQTSYEQYF
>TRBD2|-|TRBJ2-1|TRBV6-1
TGTGCCATCAGTGAATTTTGGGCTAGCGGGGAGGATGAGCGGTTCTTC
CAISEFWASGEDERFF
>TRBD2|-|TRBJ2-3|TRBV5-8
TGTGTCAGCAGCTTCTCTAGCGGGGATACGCAGTATTTT
CVSSFSSGDTQYF
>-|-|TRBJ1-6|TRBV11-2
TGTGCCAGCAGCTTACCGGGGCGTTTACCCCTCCACTTT
CASSLPGRLPLHF
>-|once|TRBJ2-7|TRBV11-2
TGTGCCAGCAGCTTAGCCCGACTAGTGGGAACTAACTCCTATGACCAGTACTTC
CASSLARLVGTNSYDQYF
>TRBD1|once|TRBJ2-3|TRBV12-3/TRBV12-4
TGTGCCAGTAGTTTAGGTACAGGGGGCGCGGATACGCAGTATTTT
CASSLGTGGADTQYF
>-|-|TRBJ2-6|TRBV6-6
TGTGCCAGCACCAAGGAGGCGTATTCTGGGGCCAGCGTCCTGACCTTC
CASTKEAYSGASVLTF
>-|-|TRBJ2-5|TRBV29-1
TGCAGCGTTGTGGTCAATAACGGGAAGGTTGTGGAGACCCAATACTTC
CSVVVNNGKVVETQYF